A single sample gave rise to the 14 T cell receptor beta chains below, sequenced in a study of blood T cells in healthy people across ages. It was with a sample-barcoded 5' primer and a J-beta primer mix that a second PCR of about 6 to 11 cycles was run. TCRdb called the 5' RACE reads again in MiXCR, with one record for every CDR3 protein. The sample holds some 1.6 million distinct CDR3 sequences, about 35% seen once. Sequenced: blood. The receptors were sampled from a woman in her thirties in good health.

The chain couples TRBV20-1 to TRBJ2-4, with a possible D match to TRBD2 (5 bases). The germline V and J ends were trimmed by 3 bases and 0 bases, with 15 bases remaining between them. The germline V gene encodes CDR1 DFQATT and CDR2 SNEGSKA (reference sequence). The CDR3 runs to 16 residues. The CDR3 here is CSASTGRVQAKNIQYF. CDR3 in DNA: TGCAGTGCTAGTACGGGAAGGGTTCAAGCCAAAAACATTCAGTACTTC.

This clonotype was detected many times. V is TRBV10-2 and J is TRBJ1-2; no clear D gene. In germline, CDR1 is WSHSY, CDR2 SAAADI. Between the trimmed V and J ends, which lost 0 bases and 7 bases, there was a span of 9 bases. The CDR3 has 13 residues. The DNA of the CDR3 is TGCGCCAGCAGTGAGTCGGAGGGTGCTGGCTACACCTTC. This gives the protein CASSESEGAGYTF.

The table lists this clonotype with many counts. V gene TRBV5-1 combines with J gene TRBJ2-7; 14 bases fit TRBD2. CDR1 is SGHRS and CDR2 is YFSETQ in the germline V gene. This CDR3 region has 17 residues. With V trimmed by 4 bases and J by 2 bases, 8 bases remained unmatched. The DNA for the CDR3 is TGCGCCAGCAGCCCAAGGACTAGCGGGGGGCCGACCTACGAGCAGTACTTC. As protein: CASSPRTSGGPTYEQYF.

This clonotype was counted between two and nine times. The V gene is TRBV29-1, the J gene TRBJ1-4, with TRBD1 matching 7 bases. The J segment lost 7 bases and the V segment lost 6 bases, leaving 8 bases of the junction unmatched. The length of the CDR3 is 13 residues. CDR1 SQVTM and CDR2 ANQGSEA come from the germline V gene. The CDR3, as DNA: TGCAGCGTACGACAGGGCGCTAGTGAAAAACTGTTTTTT. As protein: CSVRQGASEKLFF.

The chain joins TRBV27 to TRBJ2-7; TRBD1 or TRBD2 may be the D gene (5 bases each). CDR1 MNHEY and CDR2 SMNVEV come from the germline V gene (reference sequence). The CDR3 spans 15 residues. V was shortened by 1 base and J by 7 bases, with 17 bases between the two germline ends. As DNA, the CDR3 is TGTGCCAGCAGTTTATGGGGGAACAGCCTAGAGGAGCAGTACTTC. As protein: CASSLWGNSLEEQYF.

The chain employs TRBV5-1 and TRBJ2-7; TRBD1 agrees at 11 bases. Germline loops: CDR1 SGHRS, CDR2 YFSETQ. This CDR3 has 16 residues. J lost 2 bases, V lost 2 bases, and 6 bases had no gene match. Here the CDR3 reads CASSFVRGQGAYEQYF. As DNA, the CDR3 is TGCGCCAGCAGCTTTGTTAGGGGACAGGGGGCCTACGAGCAGTACTTC.

The CDR3 DNA is TGTGCCAGCTCCCTTTATGGACAGGATAACTCCTACGAGCAGTACTTC. Translated: CASSLYGQDNSYEQYF. The genes are TRBV18 and TRBJ2-7; TRBD1 matches 7 bases. The V gene end was trimmed by 6 bases and the J gene end by 0 bases; junction bases not matched to a gene: 11. This CDR3 region has 16 residues. Per germline, CDR1 KGHSH and CDR2 LQKENI.

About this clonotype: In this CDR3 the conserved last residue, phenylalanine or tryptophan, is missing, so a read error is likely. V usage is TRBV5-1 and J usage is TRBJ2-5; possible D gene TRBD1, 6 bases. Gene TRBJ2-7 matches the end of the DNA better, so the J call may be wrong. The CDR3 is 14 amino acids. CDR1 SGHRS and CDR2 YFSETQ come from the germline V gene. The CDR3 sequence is CASSLTGIRYEQYL. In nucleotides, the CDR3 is TGCGCCAGCAGCTTGACAGGGATCCGCTACGAGCAGTACCTC.

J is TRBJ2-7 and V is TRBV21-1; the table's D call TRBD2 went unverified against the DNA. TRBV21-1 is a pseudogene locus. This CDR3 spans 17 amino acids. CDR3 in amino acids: CASSKPFLAGRSYEQYF. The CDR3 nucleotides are TGTGCCAGCAGCAAACCTTTTTTAGCGGGAAGATCCTACGAGCAGTACTTC.

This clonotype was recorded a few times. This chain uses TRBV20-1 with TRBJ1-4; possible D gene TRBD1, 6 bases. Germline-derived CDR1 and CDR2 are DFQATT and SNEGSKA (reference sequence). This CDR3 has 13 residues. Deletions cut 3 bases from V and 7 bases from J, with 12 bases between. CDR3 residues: CSARLQGREKLFF. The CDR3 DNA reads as TGCAGTGCTAGGTTACAGGGACGTGAAAAACTGTTTTTT.

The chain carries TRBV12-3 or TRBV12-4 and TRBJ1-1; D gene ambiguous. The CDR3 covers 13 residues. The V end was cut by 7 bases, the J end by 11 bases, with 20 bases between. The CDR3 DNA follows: TGTGCCAGCATCTTTAAGGCGGTGGGTTCGGCTTTCTTT. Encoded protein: CASIFKAVGSAFF.

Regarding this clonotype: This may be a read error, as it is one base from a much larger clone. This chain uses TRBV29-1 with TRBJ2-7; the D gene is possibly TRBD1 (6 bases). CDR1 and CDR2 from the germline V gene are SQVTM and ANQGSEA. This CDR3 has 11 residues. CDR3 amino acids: CSVGTARERYF. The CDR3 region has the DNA TGCAGCGTTGGGACAGCCAGAGAGCGGTACTTC.

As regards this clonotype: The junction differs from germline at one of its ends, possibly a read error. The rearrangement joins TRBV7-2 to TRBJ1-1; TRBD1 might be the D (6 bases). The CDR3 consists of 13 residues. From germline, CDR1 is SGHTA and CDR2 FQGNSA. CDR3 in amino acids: CASSLAREGEASF. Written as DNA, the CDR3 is TGTGCCAGCAGCTTAGCCCGAGAGGGGGAAGCTTCCTTT.

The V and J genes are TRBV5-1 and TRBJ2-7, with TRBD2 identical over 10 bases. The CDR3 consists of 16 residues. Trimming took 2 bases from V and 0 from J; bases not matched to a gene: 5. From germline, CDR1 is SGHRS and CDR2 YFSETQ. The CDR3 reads CASSLALAGFSYEQYF. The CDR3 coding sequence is TGCGCCAGCAGCTTAGCACTAGCGGGATTCTCCTACGAGCAGTACTTC.